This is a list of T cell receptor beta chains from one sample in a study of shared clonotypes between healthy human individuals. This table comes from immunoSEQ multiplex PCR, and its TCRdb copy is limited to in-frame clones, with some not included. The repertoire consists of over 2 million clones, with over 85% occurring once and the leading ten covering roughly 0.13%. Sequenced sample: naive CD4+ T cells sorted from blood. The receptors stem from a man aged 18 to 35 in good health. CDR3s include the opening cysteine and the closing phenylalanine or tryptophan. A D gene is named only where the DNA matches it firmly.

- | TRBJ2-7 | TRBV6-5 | CASSHDRPSYEQYF
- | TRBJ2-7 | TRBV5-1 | CASSRDNSYEQYF
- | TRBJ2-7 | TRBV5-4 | CASSPGPGSYEQYF
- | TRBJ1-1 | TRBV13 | CASSAAGNTEAFF
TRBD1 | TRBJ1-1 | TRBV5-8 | CASSSQGARAFF
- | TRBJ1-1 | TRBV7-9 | CASSLGSGAMNTEAFF
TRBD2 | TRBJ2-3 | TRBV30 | CAWTGGSENTQYF
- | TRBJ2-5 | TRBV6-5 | CASSPQQGVETQYF
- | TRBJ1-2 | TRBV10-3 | CAINDPPDGYTF
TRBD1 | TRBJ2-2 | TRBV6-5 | CASSPRGFDTGELFF
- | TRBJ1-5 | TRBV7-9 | CASSLGEGVWDNQPQHF
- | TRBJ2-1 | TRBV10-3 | CAISEAPGSGHEQFF
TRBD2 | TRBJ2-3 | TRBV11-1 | CASSRGTSSTDTQYF
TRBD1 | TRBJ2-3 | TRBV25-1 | CASSGAGTGGTDTQYF
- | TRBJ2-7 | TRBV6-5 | CASSYSRLSGSYEQYF
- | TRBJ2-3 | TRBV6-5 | CASSYGVRSDTQYF
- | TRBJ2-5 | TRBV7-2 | CASSPTRETQYF
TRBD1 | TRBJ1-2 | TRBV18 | CASSRTGVGIGGYTF
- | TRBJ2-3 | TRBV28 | CASSLVGMTDTQYF
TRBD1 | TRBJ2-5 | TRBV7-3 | CASSLSGTGGETQYF
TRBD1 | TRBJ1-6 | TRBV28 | CASIASRGENSPLHF
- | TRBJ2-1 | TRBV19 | CASSTVAGARNEQFF
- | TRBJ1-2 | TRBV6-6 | CASSYSSTAFYGYTF
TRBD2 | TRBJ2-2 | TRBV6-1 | CASSGGSTTGELFF
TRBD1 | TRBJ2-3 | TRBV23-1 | CASSGGQAVGSITDTQYF
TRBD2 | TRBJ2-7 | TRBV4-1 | CASSRLAGLSYEQYF
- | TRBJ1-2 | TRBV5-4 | CASSLGYGYTF
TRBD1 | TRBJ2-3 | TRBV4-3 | CASSQTGTGKKDTQYF
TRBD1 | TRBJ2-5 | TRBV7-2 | CASSYRGTGEETQYF
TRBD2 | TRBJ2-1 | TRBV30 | CAWSVLRTSGEQFF
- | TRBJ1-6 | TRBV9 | CASSVDASKGVGNNSPLHF
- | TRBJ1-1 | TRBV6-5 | CASSSRPEVRHSEAFF
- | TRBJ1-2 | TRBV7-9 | CASSLGGPRGYTF
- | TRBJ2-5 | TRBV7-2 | CASSLAVATPQETQYF
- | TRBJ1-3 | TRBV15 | CATSTGASGNTIYF
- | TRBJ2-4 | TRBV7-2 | CASSRPGPGVAKNIQYF
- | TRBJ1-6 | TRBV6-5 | CASSDYNSPLHF
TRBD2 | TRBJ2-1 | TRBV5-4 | CASSFTSATYNEQFF
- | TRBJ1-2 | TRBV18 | CASSLTEVGYTF
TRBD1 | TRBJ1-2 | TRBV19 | CASSIAGTAFNYGYTF
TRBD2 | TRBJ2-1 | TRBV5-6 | CASRRGSIRNEQFF
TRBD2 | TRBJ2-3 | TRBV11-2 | CASSLSGRGADTQYF
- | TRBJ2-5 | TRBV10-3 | CAISEADRVKGQETQYF
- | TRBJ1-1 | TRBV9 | CASSASGPEAFF
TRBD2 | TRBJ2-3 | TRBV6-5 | CASSYSGGDIADTQYF
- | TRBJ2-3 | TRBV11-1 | CASSVPGSGTGYADTQYF
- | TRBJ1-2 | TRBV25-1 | CASTGPADGYTF